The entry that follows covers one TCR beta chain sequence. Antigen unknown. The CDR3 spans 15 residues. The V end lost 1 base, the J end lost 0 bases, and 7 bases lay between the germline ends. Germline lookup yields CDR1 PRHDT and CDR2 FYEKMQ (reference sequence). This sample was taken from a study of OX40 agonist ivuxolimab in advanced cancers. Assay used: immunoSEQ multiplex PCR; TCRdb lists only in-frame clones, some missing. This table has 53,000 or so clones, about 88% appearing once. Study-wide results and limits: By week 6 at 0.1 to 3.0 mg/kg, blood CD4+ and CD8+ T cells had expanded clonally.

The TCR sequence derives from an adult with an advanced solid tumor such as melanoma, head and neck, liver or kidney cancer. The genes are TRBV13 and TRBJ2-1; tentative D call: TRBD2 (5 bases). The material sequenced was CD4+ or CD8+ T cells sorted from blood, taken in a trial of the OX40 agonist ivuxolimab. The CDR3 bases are TGTGCCAGCAGCTTAGAAGGGAGCTCCTACAATGAGCAGTTCTTC. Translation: CASSLEGSSYNEQFF.